This T cell receptor (beta chain) is from a study of memory CD4+ T cells and cytomegalovirus serostatus. The sort gate was single viable CD3+CD4+CD8-CD45RO+ cells for memory CD4+ T cells. Serum IgG to CMV pp150, pp28, p38 and p52 defined serostatus. Germline-derived CDR1 and CDR2 are LNHDA and SQIVND (reference sequence). This CDR3 spans 15 amino acids. With V trimmed by 3 bases and J by 5 bases, 5 bases remained unmatched. Some clones are missing from TCRdb's copy, which holds only in-frame ones; the method was immunoSEQ multiplex PCR. Of approximately 92,000 clones listed, approximately 80% are singletons.

V is TRBV19 and J is TRBJ2-1; 9 positions agree with TRBD2. The clonotype was recovered from an adult in good health and CMV-seropositive. The sequencing sample was made of memory CD4+ T cells from blood. CDR3 in DNA: TGTGCCAGTAGTATGGCACTAGCGGGTAACAATGAGCAGTTCTTC. Residues: CASSMALAGNNEQFF.